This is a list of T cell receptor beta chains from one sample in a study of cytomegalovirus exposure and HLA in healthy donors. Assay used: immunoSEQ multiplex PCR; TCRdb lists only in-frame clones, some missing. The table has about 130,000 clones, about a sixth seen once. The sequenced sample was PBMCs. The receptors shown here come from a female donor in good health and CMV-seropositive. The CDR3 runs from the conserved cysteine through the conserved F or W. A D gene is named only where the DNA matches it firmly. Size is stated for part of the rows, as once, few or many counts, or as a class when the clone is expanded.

cdr3_nt: TGTGCCAGCAGCTTTTCGGGACAGAACTATGGCTACACCTTC
cdr3_aa: CASSFSGQNYGYTF
d_call: TRBD1
clone_size: .
j_call: TRBJ1-2
v_call: TRBV7-2

cdr3_nt: TGTGCCAGCAGTTACCGGGACAGGGTAGGGGAGCAGTACTTC
cdr3_aa: CASSYRDRVGEQYF
d_call: TRBD1
clone_size: few
j_call: TRBJ2-7
v_call: TRBV6-5

cdr3_nt: TGTGCCATCAGTGAGTCGAGGCAGCCCTCCTACGAGCAGTACTTC
cdr3_aa: CAISESRQPSYEQYF
d_call: .
clone_size: .
j_call: TRBJ2-7
v_call: TRBV10-3

cdr3_nt: TGCAGCTTCCGAAGTGGCATTAGTAGGGAGCGGGACTTGTATGGAGATACGCAGTATTTT
cdr3_aa: CSFRSGISRERDLYGDTQYF
d_call: TRBD2
clone_size: few
j_call: TRBJ2-3
v_call: TRBV29-1

cdr3_nt: TGTGCCAGCAGTAGGACAGGCTATGGCTACACCTTC
cdr3_aa: CASSRTGYGYTF
d_call: TRBD1
clone_size: .
j_call: TRBJ1-2
v_call: TRBV28

cdr3_nt: TGTGCCAGCAGCCCCGGACAGGGCTCTGGGGCCAACGTCCTGACTTTC
cdr3_aa: CASSPGQGSGANVLTF
d_call: TRBD1
clone_size: .
j_call: TRBJ2-6
v_call: TRBV7-9

cdr3_nt: TGCGCCAGCAGCTCTTCGACAGGGGACTATGGCTACACCTTC
cdr3_aa: CASSSSTGDYGYTF
d_call: TRBD1
clone_size: .
j_call: TRBJ1-2
v_call: TRBV5-1

cdr3_nt: TGTGCCAGCAGCCAGGATTGGTCACAGGGGCAAGGTGAAAAACTGTTTTTT
cdr3_aa: CASSQDWSQGQGEKLFF
d_call: TRBD1
clone_size: few
j_call: TRBJ1-4
v_call: TRBV4-2

cdr3_nt: TGTGCCAGCAGCCCTTTCGGGACAGAGACTAGCTCCTACAATGAGCAGTTCTTC
cdr3_aa: CASSPFGTETSSYNEQFF
d_call: .
clone_size: few
j_call: TRBJ2-1
v_call: TRBV7-3

cdr3_nt: TGCGCCAGCAGCCAAGGGGGACAGTATTATTCTGGGGCCAACGTCCTGACTTTC
cdr3_aa: CASSQGGQYYSGANVLTF
d_call: TRBD1
clone_size: few
j_call: TRBJ2-6
v_call: TRBV4-3

cdr3_nt: TGTGCCAGCAGCCGAGGGAGGATAATGGGCGGCTACACCTTC
cdr3_aa: CASSRGRIMGGYTF
d_call: .
clone_size: .
j_call: TRBJ1-2
v_call: TRBV7-2

cdr3_nt: TGTGCCAGCAGCGTAAGTTTTCTGGCTGGCAGCACAGATACGCAGTATTTT
cdr3_aa: CASSVSFLAGSTDTQYF
d_call: .
clone_size: .
j_call: TRBJ2-3
v_call: TRBV9

cdr3_nt: TGCGCCAGCAGCCAATCGGGGAGAAGGTCAACTAATGAAAAACTGTTTTTT
cdr3_aa: CASSQSGRRSTNEKLFF
d_call: .
clone_size: few
j_call: TRBJ1-4
v_call: TRBV4-1

cdr3_nt: TGTGCCAGTAGTATGGGCAGGGGTCGCACAGATACGCAGTATTTT
cdr3_aa: CASSMGRGRTDTQYF
d_call: .
clone_size: .
j_call: TRBJ2-3
v_call: TRBV19

cdr3_nt: TGTGCCAGCTTCCAGGGAAGCACTGAAGCTTTCTTT
cdr3_aa: CASFQGSTEAFF
d_call: .
clone_size: .
j_call: TRBJ1-1
v_call: TRBV28

cdr3_nt: TGTGCCAGTAGTTCAGACAGGGGCCTCTCCTACGAGCAGTACTTC
cdr3_aa: CASSSDRGLSYEQYF
d_call: TRBD1
clone_size: few
j_call: TRBJ2-7
v_call: TRBV19

cdr3_nt: TGCGCCAGCAGCTTGGCTAACTCCTACAATGAGCAGTTCTTC
cdr3_aa: CASSLANSYNEQFF
d_call: .
clone_size: .
j_call: TRBJ2-1
v_call: TRBV5-1

cdr3_nt: TGCGCCAGCAGCACGCGGGGGGGTAACACAGATACGCAGTATTTT
cdr3_aa: CASSTRGGNTDTQYF
d_call: TRBD2
clone_size: few
j_call: TRBJ2-3
v_call: TRBV5-1

cdr3_nt: TGTGCCAGCAGTTACTCGGCGGCGGCAGGGGGTTCACCCCTCCACTTT
cdr3_aa: CASSYSAAAGGSPLHF
d_call: TRBD1
clone_size: .
j_call: TRBJ1-6
v_call: TRBV6-5

cdr3_nt: TGTGCCAGTACCATCGCGGGGGGGAGCACAGATACGCAGTATTTT
cdr3_aa: CASTIAGGSTDTQYF
d_call: TRBD2
clone_size: .
j_call: TRBJ2-3
v_call: TRBV19

cdr3_nt: TGTGCCAGTACCGGGACAAGAGAAACCCAAGTCCGAGGCTACACCTTC
cdr3_aa: CASTGTRETQVRGYTF
d_call: .
clone_size: .
j_call: TRBJ1-2
v_call: TRBV2

cdr3_nt: TGTGCTAGCAGCTCAGCGCCGACTAGCGGGATAGGAGAGACCCAGTACTTC
cdr3_aa: CASSSAPTSGIGETQYF
d_call: TRBD2
clone_size: few
j_call: TRBJ2-5
v_call: TRBV7-7

cdr3_nt: TGTGCCAGCAGTTTAAGGGAGGGAAACACCATATATTTT
cdr3_aa: CASSLREGNTIYF
d_call: .
clone_size: .
j_call: TRBJ1-3
v_call: TRBV28

cdr3_nt: TGTGCCAGCAGTCTGGGCAGGCTCTCGGGGGAGCAGTACTTC
cdr3_aa: CASSLGRLSGEQYF
d_call: .
clone_size: .
j_call: TRBJ2-7
v_call: TRBV2

cdr3_nt: TGTGCCAGCAGACAGGTTGGGGCGGATTTCAATCAGCCCCAGCATTTT
cdr3_aa: CASRQVGADFNQPQHF
d_call: .
clone_size: few
j_call: TRBJ1-5
v_call: TRBV2

cdr3_nt: TGTGCCAGCAGCATTAGAACCGATACGCAGTATTTT
cdr3_aa: CASSIRTDTQYF
d_call: .
clone_size: .
j_call: TRBJ2-3
v_call: TRBV9

cdr3_nt: TGTGCCAGCAGTCCCGGGGGCAATCAGCCCCAGCATTTT
cdr3_aa: CASSPGGNQPQHF
d_call: .
clone_size: .
j_call: TRBJ1-5
v_call: TRBV2

cdr3_nt: TGTGCCAGCAGCTTACTACTTAGCGGGGGGATCCAAGAGACCCAGTACTTC
cdr3_aa: CASSLLLSGGIQETQYF
d_call: TRBD2
clone_size: .
j_call: TRBJ2-5
v_call: TRBV11-2

cdr3_nt: TGTGCCAGCAGCTTTGGCCGACAGAACTATGGCTACACCTTC
cdr3_aa: CASSFGRQNYGYTF
d_call: .
clone_size: .
j_call: TRBJ1-2
v_call: TRBV11-1

cdr3_nt: TGTGCCAGTAGTATTAGGGGACTAGCGTACCAAGAGACCCAGTACTTC
cdr3_aa: CASSIRGLAYQETQYF
d_call: TRBD2
clone_size: .
j_call: TRBJ2-5
v_call: TRBV19

cdr3_nt: TGTGCCAGCAGTTATGGGACAGACCAAGAGACCCAGTACTTC
cdr3_aa: CASSYGTDQETQYF
d_call: TRBD1
clone_size: few
j_call: TRBJ2-5
v_call: TRBV6-6

cdr3_nt: TGTGCCAGAAGCCGGGGACTAGCGGACCGAATACTCAGCTCCTACAATGAGCAGTTCTTC
cdr3_aa: CARSRGLADRILSSYNEQFF
d_call: TRBD2
clone_size: .
j_call: TRBJ2-1
v_call: TRBV5-3

cdr3_nt: TGTGCCAGCAGTGAGGACAGACTGGGAGAGACCCAGTACTTC
cdr3_aa: CASSEDRLGETQYF
d_call: .
clone_size: .
j_call: TRBJ2-5
v_call: TRBV2

cdr3_nt: TGTGCCAGCATTTTTGCGGGGAACACTGAAGCTTTCTTT
cdr3_aa: CASIFAGNTEAFF
d_call: .
clone_size: .
j_call: TRBJ1-1
v_call: TRBV28

cdr3_nt: TGTGCCAGCCACCCAGGACAGGGTTCTAATCAGCCCCAGCATTTT
cdr3_aa: CASHPGQGSNQPQHF
d_call: TRBD1
clone_size: .
j_call: TRBJ1-5
v_call: TRBV6-5

cdr3_nt: TGCGCCAGCACCGGGACTAGCGGGAGCAATGAGCAGTTCTTC
cdr3_aa: CASTGTSGSNEQFF
d_call: TRBD2
clone_size: .
j_call: TRBJ2-1
v_call: TRBV5-1

cdr3_nt: TGTGCCAGCAGTGAAGCTGGGACACTTCCGCAGTATTTT
cdr3_aa: CASSEAGTLPQYF
d_call: .
clone_size: few
j_call: TRBJ2-3
v_call: TRBV2

cdr3_nt: TGTGCCAGCAGCTTGGGACAGGGTAACTATGGCTACACCTTC
cdr3_aa: CASSLGQGNYGYTF
d_call: TRBD1
clone_size: few
j_call: TRBJ1-2
v_call: TRBV5-6

cdr3_nt: TGCGCCAGCAGCCTCGGTTGGGAGGTATCCTACGAGCAGTACTTC
cdr3_aa: CASSLGWEVSYEQYF
d_call: .
clone_size: .
j_call: TRBJ2-7
v_call: TRBV4-3

cdr3_nt: TGTGCCAGCAGTGTGGGACTCAACACCGGGGAGCTGTTTTTT
cdr3_aa: CASSVGLNTGELFF
d_call: .
clone_size: few
j_call: TRBJ2-2
v_call: TRBV27

cdr3_nt: TGTGCCAGCAGCCAAGACCTTTCTACAGGGACCTCTGGAAACACCATATATTTT
cdr3_aa: CASSQDLSTGTSGNTIYF
d_call: .
clone_size: .
j_call: TRBJ1-3
v_call: TRBV4-2

cdr3_nt: TGCGCCAGCAGCCCGGGAAAGAACACTGAAGCTTTCTTT
cdr3_aa: CASSPGKNTEAFF
d_call: .
clone_size: .
j_call: TRBJ1-1
v_call: TRBV5-1

cdr3_nt: TGTGCCAGCAGCTTAGCGTCAGGGGTGCGGGAGACCCAGTACTTC
cdr3_aa: CASSLASGVRETQYF
d_call: .
clone_size: .
j_call: TRBJ2-5
v_call: TRBV7-9

cdr3_nt: TGTGCCAGCAGCTTTGCCCGGCAGGGCGATGAAGCTTTCTTT
cdr3_aa: CASSFARQGDEAFF
d_call: .
clone_size: .
j_call: TRBJ1-1
v_call: TRBV7-2

cdr3_nt: TGTGCCAGGACATTGGTCCTTCAGGGGATCAACGAGCAGTACTTC
cdr3_aa: CARTLVLQGINEQYF
d_call: .
clone_size: .
j_call: TRBJ2-7
v_call: TRBV25-1

cdr3_nt: TGTGCCAGCAGTTTGGGCAGGGGATCCTACGAGCAGTACTTC
cdr3_aa: CASSLGRGSYEQYF
d_call: .
clone_size: few
j_call: TRBJ2-7
v_call: TRBV2

cdr3_nt: TGTGCCAGCAGTTCCTATTATGGTCAGCCCCAGCATTTT
cdr3_aa: CASSSYYGQPQHF
d_call: .
clone_size: .
j_call: TRBJ1-5
v_call: TRBV6-1

cdr3_nt: TGTGCCAGTAGTGTTATGGCGGGGAAGGGCTACGAGCAGTACTTC
cdr3_aa: CASSVMAGKGYEQYF
d_call: .
clone_size: .
j_call: TRBJ2-7
v_call: TRBV19

cdr3_nt: TGTGCCAGCAGCCTAGCGGCTTCCTACGAGCAGTACTTC
cdr3_aa: CASSLAASYEQYF
d_call: TRBD2
clone_size: .
j_call: TRBJ2-7
v_call: TRBV7-2

cdr3_nt: TGCGCCAGCAGCCTTAATATCCTAGCGGGGGGATACGAGCAGTACTTC
cdr3_aa: CASSLNILAGGYEQYF
d_call: TRBD2
clone_size: few
j_call: TRBJ2-7
v_call: TRBV5-1

cdr3_nt: TGCGCCAGCAGCTTGGACGGGGGGCAGCCCCAGCATTTT
cdr3_aa: CASSLDGGQPQHF
d_call: .
clone_size: few
j_call: TRBJ1-5
v_call: TRBV5-1